This is a list of T cell receptor beta chains from one sample in a study of T-cell reconstitution after alpha-beta-depleted transplantation in children. TCRdb itself ran the PCR reads through MiXCR, one entry per CDR3 protein. Here the sample spans approximately 650,000 distinct CDR3 sequences, under 15% being singletons. The sequences come from PBMCs, collected before TCRalphabeta/CD19-depleted stem cell transplant. These receptor sequences come from a girl aged 2 to 10 with congenital amegakaryocytic thrombocytopenia, due to receive a stem cell transplant. CDR3s include the opening cysteine and the closing phenylalanine or tryptophan. D genes are given only for firm matches. The size entry is marked missing in some rows and otherwise reads once, few, many or a size class.

V	size	D	J	CDR3	DNA
TRBV20-1	-	TRBD2	TRBJ2-3	CSANSGRNTDTQYF	TGCAGTGCGAATAGCGGGAGGAACACAGATACGCAGTATTTT
TRBV5-5	few	-	TRBJ2-3	CASSFGIDTQYF	TGTGCCAGCAGCTTTGGGATAGATACGCAGTATTTT
TRBV29-1	-	TRBD2	TRBJ2-5	CSVEGLAGVETQYF	TGCAGCGTTGAAGGACTAGCGGGAGTGGAGACCCAGTACTTC
TRBV6-6	-	-	TRBJ2-3	CASSYGQTDTQYF	TGTGCCAGCAGTTACGGGCAGACAGATACGCAGTATTTT
TRBV3-1	-	-	TRBJ1-1	CASSQTWTDEAFF	TGTGCCAGCAGCCAGACCTGGACAGATGAAGCTTTCTTT
TRBV5-1	-	TRBD1	TRBJ2-1	CASSQRQGVNNEQFF	TGCGCCAGCAGCCAGAGACAGGGGGTGAACAATGAGCAGTTCTTC
TRBV20-1	few	TRBD2	TRBJ2-1	CSARDSREDWDEQFF	TGCAGTGCTAGAGATAGTCGGGAGGATTGGGATGAGCAGTTCTTC
TRBV9	many	TRBD2	TRBJ2-1	CASSVVSSGTDEQFF	TGTGCCAGCAGCGTAGTATCTAGCGGGACAGATGAGCAGTTCTTC
TRBV10-1	-	-	TRBJ2-5	CASSEDSSRTSQLYF	TGCGCCAGCAGTGAAGATTCCTCCAGGACTTCTCAGCTCTACTTC
TRBV12-3/TRBV12-4	-	-	TRBJ2-2	CASSWEGGVTGELFF	TGTGCCAGCAGTTGGGAGGGGGGGGTCACCGGGGAGCTGTTTTTT
TRBV12-3/TRBV12-4	-	-	TRBJ1-5	CASRADLGANQPQHF	TGTGCCAGCAGGGCTGACTTAGGCGCCAATCAGCCCCAGCATTTT
TRBV5-1	many	-	TRBJ2-4	CASSVRGTDLLAKNIQYF	TGCGCCAGCAGCGTCAGAGGGACGGACCTTCTAGCCAAAAACATTCAGTACTTC
TRBV20-1	-	-	TRBJ2-1	CSASPRLGGVHNEQFF	TGCAGTGCTAGCCCCCGACTAGGTGGGGTACACAATGAGCAGTTCTTC
TRBV20-1	few	-	TRBJ2-7	CSASRRGLVEQYF	TGCAGTGCTAGTCGGAGGGGGCTGGTCGAGCAGTACTTC
TRBV20-1	many	-	TRBJ1-5	CSARTDDQPQHF	TGCAGTGCTAGGACGGATGATCAGCCCCAGCATTTT
TRBV6-1	many	-	TRBJ2-7	CASTSTSPGGEQYF	TGTGCCAGCACCTCAACTTCACCTGGGGGCGAGCAGTACTTC